The 3 T cell receptor beta chains listed next were all sequenced from one sample in a study of Graves' ophthalmopathy and Graves' hyperthyroidism. Transcripts of RNA were the source for amplifying TCR beta CDR3 regions. An opening RT-PCR round employed HTBI primers and preceded a second-round multiplex PCR. TCRdb itself ran the multiplex PCR reads through MiXCR, one entry per CDR3 protein. This table has about 700,000 distinct CDR3 sequences, 40% appearing once. Input material: peripheral blood. Receptors originate from an adult man with Graves' ophthalmopathy.

This clonotype was detected only a few times. The chain recombines TRBV5-6 with TRBJ1-3, with D possibly being TRBD1 (6 bases). The CDR3 is 17 amino acids. Trimming shortened V by 5 bases and J by 0 bases, and 18 bases separated the two germline ends. CDR1 SGHDT and CDR2 YYEEEE come from the germline V gene. Here the CDR3 reads CASSESGAQHSGNTIYF. In DNA form, the CDR3 reads TGTGCCAGCAGTGAATCAGGGGCTCAGCACTCTGGAAACACCATATATTTT.

The table lists this clonotype with a few counts. The rearrangement links TRBV29-1 to TRBJ2-6; the match to TRBD1 covers 7 bases. CDR1 is SQVTM, CDR2 ANQGSEA, per germline. V was pared by 7 bases and J by 0 bases, with 9 bases of the junction left unmatched. The CDR3 contains 16 residues. This CDR3 is CSAGTEEVSGANVLTF. In nucleotides, the CDR3 is TGCAGCGCTGGGACAGAGGAGGTCTCTGGGGCCAACGTCCTGACTTTC.

Details on this clonotype: This clone may be a read error of a much larger clone one base away. The final CDR3 position lacks the conserved phenylalanine or tryptophan, pointing to a likely read error. The rearrangement links TRBV7-3 to TRBJ1-6; D gene uncertain. The V gene lost 6 bases and the J gene lost 9 bases, with 15 bases spanning the gap. The CDR3 runs to 14 residues. Germline V gene data show CDR1 as SGHTA and CDR2 as FQGTGA. The CDR3 region has the DNA TGTGCCAGCAGGAAGAACCCTGGGAGTTCACCCCTCCACCTT. It codes for CASRKNPGSSPLHL.